A single sample is the source of the 7 T cell receptor beta chains below, sequenced in a study of vaccination and CD4 T cells after COVID-19. Their cognate antigens are unknown. The treatment denotes: approximately 10-day PBMC culture with coronavirus spike peptide pools or control peptides (ViraFEST assay). Cultured CD4+ T cell DNA was sequenced using the Oncomine TCR Beta short-read assay. A single record per CDR3 protein comes from TCRdb applying MiXCR to the PCR reads. The sample contains about 12,000 distinct CDR3 sequences, over 60% of which appear only once. Sequenced: CD4+ T cells from blood, cultured in vitro. The receptors derive from a human donor who had recovered from COVID-19.

The CDR3 loop is CASRNTRWAGGYTF. The CDR3 nucleotides are TGTGCCAGCAGAAATACCAGGTGGGCGGGCGGCTACACCTTC. J is TRBJ1-2 and V is TRBV7-9; D gene ambiguous. Germline lookup yields CDR1 SEHNR and CDR2 FQNEAQ (reference sequence). The CDR3 loop spans 14 amino acids. V was cut by 6 bases and J by 8 bases, with 19 bases left in between. Complete variable domain (other parts from reference TRBV7-9 and TRBJ1-2): DTGVSQNPRHKITKRGQNVTFRCDPISEHNRLYWYRQTLGQGPEFLTYFQNEAQLEKSRLLSDRFSAERPKGSFSTLEIQRTEQGDSAMYLCASRNTRWAGGYTFGSGTRLTVV.

The chain combines TRBV6-1 with TRBJ1-6, with D uncertain. CDR3 length: 14 amino acids. The germline V gene encodes CDR1 MNHNS and CDR2 SASEGT. V was cut by 7 bases and J by 9 bases, with 16 bases left in between. CDR3 sequence reads: CASTKDGRRSPLHF. The CDR3 DNA sequence: TGTGCCAGCACCAAGGACGGGAGGCGTTCACCCCTCCACTTT.

The chain uses TRBV28 and TRBJ1-5; the match to TRBD1 covers 7 bases. Germline values: CDR1 MDHEN, CDR2 SYDVKM. The V segment lost 7 bases and the J segment 0 bases; nucleotides outside the gene matches: 9. The CDR3 has 16 residues. In DNA, the CDR3 is TGTGCCAGCAAGCTAGGGACAGCGTATAGCAATCAGCCCCAGCATTTT. It specifies CASKLGTAYSNQPQHF. Filled out from reference TRBV28 and TRBJ1-5, the complete variable domain reads DVKVTQSSRYLVKRTGEKVFLECVQDMDHENMFWYRQDPGLGLRLIYFSYDVKMKEKGDIPEGYSVSREKKERFSLILESASTNQTSMYLCASKLGTAYSNQPQHFGDGTRLSIL.

The V call is TRBV6-2 or TRBV6-3, the J call TRBJ1-1; D gene ambiguous. Trimming left V 2 bases short and J 7 bases short, with 5 bases between. The CDR3 length is 11 residues. Germline CDR1 reads MNHEY; CDR2 reads SVGEGT. The CDR3 DNA reads TGTGCCAGCAGTTACATGGGTGAAGCTTTCTTT. This sequence encodes CASSYMGEAFF.

The CDR3 DNA reads TGCAGTGCCCAAGGGGACACTGGGGGGTACCAAGAGACCCAGTACTTC. Amino acids: CSAQGDTGGYQETQYF. The rearrangement links TRBV20-1 to TRBJ2-5; D may be TRBD1 or TRBD2 (6 bases each). V lost 6 bases and J 0 bases, leaving 20 bases between the germline ends. Germline loops: CDR1 DFQATT, CDR2 SNEGSKA (reference sequence). This CDR3 comprises 16 residues.

The chain links TRBV7-2 to TRBJ1-1; D gene uncertain. Trimming removed 2 bases from V and 1 base from J, with 11 bases in between. The CDR3 length is 15 residues. CDR1 is SGHTA, CDR2 FQGNSA, per germline. The chain's CDR3 is CASSLSAGRNTEAFF. CDR3 DNA: TGTGCCAGCAGCTTATCGGCAGGTCGGAACACTGAAGCTTTCTTT.

The gene calls are TRBV18 and TRBJ2-5; D possibly uses TRBD1 or TRBD2 (5 bases each). V was cut by 3 bases and J by 1 base, with 18 bases left in between. The CDR3 covers 17 residues. The germline V gene has CDR1 KGHSH and CDR2 LQKENI. Here the CDR3 DNA reads TGTGCCAGCTCACCCGTACCGGGACCGCCCCGCCAAGAGACCCAGTACTTC. Translated: CASSPVPGPPRQETQYF.